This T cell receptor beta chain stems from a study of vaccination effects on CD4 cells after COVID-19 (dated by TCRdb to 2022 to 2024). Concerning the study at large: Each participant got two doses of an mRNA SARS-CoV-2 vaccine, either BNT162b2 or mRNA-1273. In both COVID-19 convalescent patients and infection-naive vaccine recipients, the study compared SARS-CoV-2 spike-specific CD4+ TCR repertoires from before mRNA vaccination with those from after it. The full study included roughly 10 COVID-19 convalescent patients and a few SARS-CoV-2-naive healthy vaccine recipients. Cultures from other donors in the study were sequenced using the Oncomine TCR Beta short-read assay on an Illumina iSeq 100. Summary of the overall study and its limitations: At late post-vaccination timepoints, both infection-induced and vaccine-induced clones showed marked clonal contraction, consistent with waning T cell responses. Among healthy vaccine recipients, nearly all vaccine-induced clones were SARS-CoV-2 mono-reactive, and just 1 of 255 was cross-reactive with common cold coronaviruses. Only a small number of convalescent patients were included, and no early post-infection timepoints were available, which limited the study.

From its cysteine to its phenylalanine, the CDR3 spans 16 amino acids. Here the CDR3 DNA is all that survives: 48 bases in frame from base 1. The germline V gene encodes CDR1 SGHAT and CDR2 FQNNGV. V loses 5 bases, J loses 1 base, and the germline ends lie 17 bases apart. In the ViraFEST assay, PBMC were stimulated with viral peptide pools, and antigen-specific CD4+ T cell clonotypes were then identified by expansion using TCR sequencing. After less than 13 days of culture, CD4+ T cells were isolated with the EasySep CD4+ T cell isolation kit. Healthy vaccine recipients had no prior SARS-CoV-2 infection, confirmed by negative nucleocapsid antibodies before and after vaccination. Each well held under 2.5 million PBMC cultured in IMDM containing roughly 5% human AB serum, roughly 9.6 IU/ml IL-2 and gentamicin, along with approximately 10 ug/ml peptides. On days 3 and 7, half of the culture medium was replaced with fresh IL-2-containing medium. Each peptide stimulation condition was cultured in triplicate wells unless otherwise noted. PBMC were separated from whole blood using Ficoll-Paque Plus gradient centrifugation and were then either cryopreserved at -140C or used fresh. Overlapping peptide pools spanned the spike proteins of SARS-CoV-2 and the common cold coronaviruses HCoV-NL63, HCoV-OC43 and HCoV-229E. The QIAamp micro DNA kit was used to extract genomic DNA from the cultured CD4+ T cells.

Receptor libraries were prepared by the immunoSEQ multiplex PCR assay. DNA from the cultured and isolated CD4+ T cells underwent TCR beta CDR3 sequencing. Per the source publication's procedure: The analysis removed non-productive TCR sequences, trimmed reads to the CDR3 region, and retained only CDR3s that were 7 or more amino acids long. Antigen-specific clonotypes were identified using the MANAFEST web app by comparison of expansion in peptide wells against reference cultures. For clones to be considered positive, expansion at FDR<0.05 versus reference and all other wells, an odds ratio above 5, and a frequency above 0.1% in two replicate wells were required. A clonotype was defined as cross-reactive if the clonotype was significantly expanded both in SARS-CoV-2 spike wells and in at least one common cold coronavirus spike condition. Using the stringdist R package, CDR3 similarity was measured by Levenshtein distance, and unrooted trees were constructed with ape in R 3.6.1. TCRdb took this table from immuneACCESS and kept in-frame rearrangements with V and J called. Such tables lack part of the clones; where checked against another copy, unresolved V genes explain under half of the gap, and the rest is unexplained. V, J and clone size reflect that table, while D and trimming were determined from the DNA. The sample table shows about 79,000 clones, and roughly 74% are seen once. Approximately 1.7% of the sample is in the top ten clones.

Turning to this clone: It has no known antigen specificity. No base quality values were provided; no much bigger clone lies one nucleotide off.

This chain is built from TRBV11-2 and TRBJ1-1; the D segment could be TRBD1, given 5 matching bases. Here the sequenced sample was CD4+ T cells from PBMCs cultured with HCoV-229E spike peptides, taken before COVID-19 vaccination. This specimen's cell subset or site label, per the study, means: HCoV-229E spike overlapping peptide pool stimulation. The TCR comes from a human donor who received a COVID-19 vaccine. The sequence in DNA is TGTGCCAGCAGCCGGCTCTACACAGGAAAGAACACTGAAGCTTTCTTT. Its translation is CASSRLYTGKNTEAFF.